These 27 T cell receptor beta chains were all obtained from the same sample, sequenced in a study of OX40 agonist ivuxolimab in advanced cancers. Assay used: immunoSEQ multiplex PCR; TCRdb lists only in-frame clones, some missing. Of about 49,000 clones in the sample, roughly 79% were seen once. The sequencing used CD4+ or CD8+ T cells sorted from blood, collected in a trial of the OX40 agonist ivuxolimab. The receptor set was obtained from an adult with an advanced solid tumor such as melanoma, head and neck, liver or kidney cancer.

This chain connects TRBV13 to TRBJ2-7, with TRBD1 identical over 7 bases. V trimming: 0 bases; J trimming: 7 bases; junction bases outside the gene matches: 9. The CDR3 contains 15 residues. Germline CDR1 reads PRHDT; CDR2 reads FYEKMQ (reference sequence). The CDR3 nucleotides are TGTGCCAGCAGCTTAGGAGGGGGCCCCCTTGGGGAGCAGTACTTC. It translates to CASSLGGGPLGEQYF.

The chain uses TRBV29-1 and TRBJ1-2; 8 nucleotides agree with TRBD1. Germline values: CDR1 SQVTM, CDR2 ANQGSEA. Losses at the gene ends were 6 bases for V and 5 bases for J; bases not matched to a gene: 5. This CDR3 spans 12 amino acids. The DNA for the CDR3 is TGCAGCGTCTTACAGGGGGTGTATGGCTACACCTTC. Its translation is CSVLQGVYGYTF.

This chain uses TRBV7-6 with TRBJ1-1; D possibly corresponds to TRBD1 (6 bases). Germline-derived CDR1 and CDR2 are SGHVS and FNYEAQ. The V end was cut by 11 bases, the J end by 2 bases, with 15 bases between. The CDR3 loop spans 13 amino acids. The CDR3 DNA is TGTGCCTCGGCGACAGGACCCAACACTGAAGCTTTCTTT. This translates into CASATGPNTEAFF.

The chain combines TRBV15 with TRBJ2-1; 11 bases line up with TRBD2. Per the germline V gene, CDR1 is LNHNV and CDR2 is YYDKDF (reference sequence). Germline trimming cut 1 base from V and 8 bases from J; bases unmatched to any gene: 4. The CDR3 sequence is 15 residues long. Here the CDR3 reads CATSRASGRLDEQFF. The CDR3 bases are TGTGCCACCAGCAGAGCTAGCGGGAGGCTGGATGAGCAGTTCTTC.

This chain joins TRBV9 and TRBJ2-3, with 9 bases identical to TRBD2. Trimming took 3 bases from V and 6 from J; bases not matched to a gene: 14. The CDR3 length is 17 residues. Germline values: CDR1 SGDLS, CDR2 YYNGEE. In nucleotides, the CDR3 is TGTGCCAGCAGCGGTGATGGGTCTAGCGGGACCATTGATACGCAGTATTTT. Protein product: CASSGDGSSGTIDTQYF.

This chain links TRBV9 with TRBJ1-1; D is unresolved. Trimming stripped 0 bases from V and 3 bases from J, with 15 bases between. This CDR3 region has 16 residues. The germline gives CDR1 SGDLS, CDR2 YYNGEE. The CDR3 nucleotides are TGTGCCAGCAGCGTAGCAACGGGCACAGATTACACTGAAGCTTTCTTT. Protein product: CASSVATGTDYTEAFF.

This chain connects TRBV28 to TRBJ1-2; TRBD1 matches at 9 bases. Trimming removed 4 bases from V and 6 bases from J; junction bases left unmatched: 3. Germline CDR1 reads MDHEN; CDR2 reads SYDVKM. This CDR3 is built from 13 residues. This chain's CDR3 is CASSWGTGNGYTF. DNA of the CDR3: TGTGCCAGCAGTTGGGGGACAGGGAATGGCTACACCTTC.

The rearrangement links TRBV2 to TRBJ1-4; no clear D gene. The V gene lost 2 bases and the J gene lost 2 bases, with 9 bases spanning the gap. The CDR3 is 15 residues long. The germline CDR1 and CDR2 sequences are SNHLY and FYNNEI. CDR3 sequence: CASSESTVTNEKLFF. The CDR3 nucleotides are TGTGCCAGCAGTGAATCTACAGTCACTAATGAAAAACTGTTTTTT.

The V gene is TRBV29-1, the J gene TRBJ2-7, with 7 bases aligning to TRBD1. Germline trimming cut 4 bases from V and 5 bases from J; bases unmatched to any gene: 8. This CDR3 spans 13 amino acids. CDR1 is SQVTM and CDR2 is ANQGSEA in the germline V gene. DNA of the CDR3: TGCAGCGTTGCGACCGGGACAGTAGACGAGCAGTACTTC. Residues: CSVATGTVDEQYF.

The chain joins TRBV25-1 to TRBJ1-2; TRBD1 might be the D (5 bases). CDR3 size: 14 residues. V lost 2 bases and J 4 bases, leaving 11 bases between the germline ends. Germline CDR1 reads MGHDK; CDR2 reads SYGVNS. CDR3 in DNA: TGTGCCAGCAGTGAAGGTTGGCAGGGCTATGGCTACACCTTC. This sequence encodes CASSEGWQGYGYTF.

This rearrangement joins TRBV5-1 to TRBJ2-1; 7 bases agree with TRBD1. Germline V gene lookup returns CDR1 SGHRS and CDR2 YFSETQ. This CDR3 is built from 15 residues. With 4 bases clipped from V and 0 bases from J, the junction kept 4 bases outside the gene matches. The CDR3 DNA reads as TGCGCCAGCAGCGCCGGGACAGTCTCCTACAATGAGCAGTTCTTC. It is translated as CASSAGTVSYNEQFF. Supplemented by reference TRBV5-1 and TRBJ2-1, the full variable domain reads KAGVTQTPRYLIKTRGQQVTLSCSPISGHRSVSWYQQTPGQGLQFLFEYFSETQRNKGNFPGRFSGRQFSNSRSEMNVSTLELGDSALYLCASSAGTVSYNEQFFGPGTRLTVL.

In this sample, this clone turned up a few times. The chain is built from TRBV7-2 and TRBJ2-1, with D perhaps given as TRBD1 or TRBD2 (6 bases each). The CDR3 runs 17 residues. Germline values: CDR1 SGHTA, CDR2 FQGNSA. V lost 1 base and J lost 7, with 20 bases in between. This chain's CDR3 is CASSLDVYGGPRNEQFF. CDR3 bases: TGTGCCAGCAGCTTAGACGTTTATGGGGGGCCGCGGAATGAGCAGTTCTTC.

This chain uses TRBV6-5 with TRBJ2-7; 8 bases line up with TRBD1. V was clipped by 2 bases and J by 6 bases; unmatched bases: 3. This CDR3 comprises 13 residues. Germline loops: CDR1 MNHEY, CDR2 SVGAGI. The CDR3 coding sequence is TGTGCCAGCAGTTACGGTACAGGGGGCGAGCAGTACTTC. Amino acids: CASSYGTGGEQYF.

The chain is built from TRBV5-4 and TRBJ1-1; 8 bases line up with TRBD1. This CDR3 spans 15 amino acids. Looked up from germline, CDR1 is SGHNT and CDR2 is YYREEE (reference sequence). V was pared by 1 base and J by 6 bases, with 8 bases of the junction left unmatched. CDR3 nucleotides: TGTGCCAGCAGCTTGACGACAGGGGCGATAGCTGAAGCTTTCTTT. Protein product: CASSLTTGAIAEAFF.

This clone is medium-sized in the sample. The chain links TRBV27 to TRBJ2-2; tentative D call: TRBD1 (5 bases). The CDR3 is 15 residues long. V was shortened by 5 bases and J by 4 bases, with 14 bases between the two germline ends. Germline loops: CDR1 MNHEY, CDR2 SMNVEV (reference sequence). Written as DNA, the CDR3 is TGTGCCAGCAGTCCAAGGGTTGGGGCCACCGGGGAGCTGTTTTTT. Translated, it gives CASSPRVGATGELFF.

V gene TRBV27 combines with J gene TRBJ1-6; D not certain. Trimming removed 3 bases at V and 6 bases at J, with 9 bases between. The germline CDR1 and CDR2 sequences are MNHEY and SMNVEV (reference sequence). The CDR3 runs to 14 residues. The CDR3 DNA is TGTGCCAGCAGTTTTATGGTTACTAATTCACCCCTCCACTTT. Protein sequence: CASSFMVTNSPLHF.

J is TRBJ2-7 and V is TRBV13; TRBD1 matches 7 bases. J lost 4 bases, V lost 4 bases, and 7 bases had no gene match. This CDR3 has 14 amino acids. CDR1 is PRHDT, CDR2 FYEKMQ, per germline (reference sequence). CDR3 protein: CASSSIDRAYEQYF. The CDR3, as DNA: TGTGCCAGCAGCTCTATAGACAGGGCGTACGAGCAGTACTTC.

With regard to this clone: A single base separates this from a much larger clone, so it may be a read error. The same CDR3 arises from other DNA sequences in this sample as well. The V gene is TRBV10-2, the J gene TRBJ2-7; a possible D gene is TRBD1 (5 bases). The CDR3 consists of 13 residues. Germline values: CDR1 WSHSY, CDR2 SAAADI. CDR3 in DNA: TGCGCCAGCAAGACAGTAATCGCGGACGAGCAATACTTC. Translation: CASKTVIADEQYF.

The chain is built from TRBV7-8 and TRBJ2-1, with 10 bases that match TRBD2. The length of the CDR3 is 17 residues. The germline V gene encodes CDR1 SGHVS and CDR2 FQNEAQ. V lost 0 bases to trimming and J lost 6 bases; unmatched junction nucleotides: 8. The CDR3 here is CASSLASLASGSNEQFF. As DNA, the CDR3 is TGTGCCAGCAGCTTAGCTTCCTTGGCTAGCGGGAGCAATGAGCAGTTCTTC.

The genes are TRBV28 and TRBJ2-5, with TRBD1 identical over 8 bases. Germline assignment: CDR1 MDHEN and CDR2 SYDVKM. Losses at the gene ends were 4 bases for V and 1 base for J; bases not matched to a gene: 8. The CDR3 runs 16 residues. CDR3 sequence reads: CASSSAGGAGQETQYF. In DNA form, the CDR3 reads TGTGCCAGCAGTTCCGCAGGGGGCGCAGGCCAAGAGACCCAGTACTTC.

The rearrangement joins TRBV28 to TRBJ2-3; 15 bases line up with TRBD2. The ends lost 5 bases at V and 2 bases at J; junction bases unmatched: 8. CDR3 length: 18 residues. Looked up from germline, CDR1 is MDHEN and CDR2 is SYDVKM. The CDR3 region is CASSPGLAGGPDTDTQYF. Here the CDR3 DNA reads TGTGCCAGCAGTCCCGGACTAGCGGGAGGGCCAGACACAGATACGCAGTATTTT.

The chain combines TRBV25-1 with TRBJ1-3, with D hard to call. The length of the CDR3 is 17 residues. CDR1 MGHDK and CDR2 SYGVNS come from the germline V gene. Trimming took off 5 bases at V and 1 base at J, with 18 bases between the two ends. CDR3 in amino acids: CASSSQSGGESGNTIYF. CDR3 nucleotide sequence: TGTGCCAGCAGTTCCCAGTCAGGCGGGGAATCTGGAAACACCATATATTTT.

The chain recombines TRBV27 with TRBJ2-1; TRBD1 matches at 8 bases. CDR1 and CDR2 (germline): MNHEY, SMNVEV (reference sequence). The junction had 8 bases not matched to a gene; V was cut back by 2 bases and J by 8 bases. CDR3 length: 15 residues. The CDR3 spells CASSLLQGAFDEQFF. CDR3 coding DNA: TGTGCCAGCAGTTTACTCCAGGGGGCTTTCGATGAGCAGTTCTTC.

This chain connects TRBV27 to TRBJ2-1, with TRBD2 as a possible D gene (7 bases). V lost 6 bases and J 0 bases, leaving 24 bases between the germline ends. From germline, CDR1 is MNHEY and CDR2 SMNVEV (reference sequence). This CDR3 comprises 19 residues. Written as DNA, the CDR3 is TGTGCCAGCAGGGGGCCCGGGGGGCTCTCAATAAGCTCCTACAATGAGCAGTTCTTC. The encoded protein is CASRGPGGLSISSYNEQFF.

This clone has a single count. The CDR3 reads CASSQDPDPRENTEAFF. DNA for the CDR3: TGTGCCAGCAGCCAAGATCCTGACCCCCGGGAGAACACTGAAGCTTTCTTT. V gene TRBV4-2 combines with J gene TRBJ1-1; D gene unclear. The CDR3 is made up of 17 amino acids. The V gene lost 0 bases and the J gene lost 1 base, with 15 bases spanning the gap. CDR1 LGHNA and CDR2 YNFKEQ come from the germline V gene.

This clone has just a few counts. This rearrangement joins TRBV15 to TRBJ1-2, with D perhaps TRBD1 (5 bases). This CDR3 comprises 15 residues. V was cut by 5 bases and J by 4 bases, with 17 bases left in between. The germline V gene has CDR1 LNHNV and CDR2 YYDKDF (reference sequence). The CDR3 is CATSPGPGWGYGYTF. The CDR3 DNA is TGTGCCACCAGCCCGGGACCGGGATGGGGCTATGGCTACACCTTC.

V gene TRBV28 combines with J gene TRBJ2-3; D is ambiguous. The ends were cut back, 3 bases at V and 6 bases at J, with 10 bases in the middle. The germline CDR1 and CDR2 sequences are MDHEN and SYDVKM. This CDR3 is 13 amino acids long. As DNA, the CDR3 is TGTGCCAGCAGTTTGGGGTCCGAGGATACGCAGTATTTT. Translated: CASSLGSEDTQYF. The full variable domain, in which reference TRBV28 and TRBJ2-3 provide the parts outside the CDR3, is DVKVTQSSRYLVKRTGEKVFLECVQDMDHENMFWYRQDPGLGLRLIYFSYDVKMKEKGDIPEGYSVSREKKERFSLILESASTNQTSMYLCASSLGSEDTQYFGPGTRLTVL.